Presented here are 8 T cell receptor beta chains from one specimen sequenced in a study of breast tumors, draining lymph nodes, adjacent tissues. Samples came from axillary lymph nodes draining the breast cancer. Each CDR3 protein gets one entry after TCRdb re-called the multiplex PCR reads with MiXCR. This table has about 130,000 distinct CDR3 sequences, over 20% appearing once. The specimen sequenced was axillary lymph node tissue. The receptor set was obtained from a female donor with breast cancer. Some clones in this sample may be carry-over from other donors' samples.

This clonotype was seen at least ten times. V is TRBV7-2 and J is TRBJ2-1; 13 bases map to TRBD2. Germline CDR1 is SGHTA and CDR2 is FQGNSA. The CDR3 covers 17 residues. V lost 3 bases to trimming and J lost 4 bases; unmatched junction nucleotides: 6. Here the CDR3 DNA reads TGTGCCAGCAGCTTCGGGGGGACTAGCGGGGCGTACAATGAGCAGTTCTTC. Translated: CASSFGGTSGAYNEQFF.

This clonotype was found once. This may arise from a read error, as a much more abundant clone is one base away. The CDR3 nucleotides read TGTGCCAGCAGTGGGGCAGGGTACTATGGCTACACCTTC. This gives the protein CASSGAGYYGYTF. The chain has TRBV10-3 and TRBJ1-2; tentatively, D is TRBD1 (5 bases). In germline, CDR1 is ENHRY, CDR2 SYGVKD. This CDR3 is built from 13 residues.

This clonotype was recorded many times. The chain couples TRBV2 to TRBJ1-2; D remains ambiguous. Trimming took off 5 bases at V and 4 bases at J, with 11 bases between the two ends. From germline, CDR1 is SNHLY and CDR2 FYNNEI. This CDR3 has 13 residues. CDR3 in amino acids: CASSMGGIYGYTF. The DNA for the CDR3 is TGTGCCAGCAGTATGGGTGGAATCTATGGCTACACCTTC.

This clonotype was recorded at least ten times. CDR3 DNA: TGTGCCAGCAGTTTAGCCAACGAGCAGTACTTC. Amino acids: CASSLANEQYF. V is TRBV28 and J is TRBJ2-7; D not certain. Trimming took 2 bases from V and 5 from J, leaving 4 bases between them. This CDR3 has 11 amino acids. The germline V gene encodes CDR1 MDHEN and CDR2 SYDVKM.

This clonotype was counted many times. The rearrangement links TRBV5-6 to TRBJ2-5; 9 positions agree with TRBD1. The CDR3 totals 15 residues. V was clipped by 3 bases and J by 5 bases; unmatched bases: 8. Germline CDR1 reads SGHDT; CDR2 reads YYEEEE. The CDR3 here is CASSSWGQGRETQYF. In DNA, the CDR3 is TGTGCCAGCAGCTCCTGGGGACAGGGAAGGGAGACCCAGTACTTC.

The chain couples TRBV6-6 to TRBJ2-1, with D possibly being TRBD1 (5 bases). Deletions cut 6 bases from V and 8 bases from J, with 5 bases between. Germline lookup yields CDR1 MNHNY and CDR2 SVGAGI (reference sequence). This CDR3 is built from 10 residues. The CDR3 loop reads CASRGDEQFF. The CDR3 DNA is TGTGCCAGCAGAGGGGATGAGCAGTTCTTC.

This clonotype was seen at least ten times. V and J are TRBV6-5 and TRBJ2-2; TRBD1 matches 9 bases. V gave up 5 bases and J gave up 0 bases; unmatched junction bases: 10. The germline gives CDR1 MNHEY, CDR2 SVGAGI. The CDR3 extends over 18 amino acids. The CDR3 sequence: CASSPNRDRAANTGELFF. CDR3 nucleotide sequence: TGTGCCAGCAGTCCAAATCGGGACAGGGCTGCGAACACCGGGGAGCTGTTTTTT.

This clonotype was recorded many times. V gene TRBV6-6 combines with J gene TRBJ1-6; the match to TRBD1 covers 7 bases. The CDR3 contains 14 residues. J gave up 13 bases and V 5 bases, and 11 bases lay outside the gene matches. The germline V gene encodes CDR1 MNHNY and CDR2 SVGAGI (reference sequence). The CDR3 sequence is CASSRGQENGPLHF. The CDR3 DNA reads TGTGCCAGCAGTAGAGGACAGGAAAACGGGCCCCTCCACTTT.